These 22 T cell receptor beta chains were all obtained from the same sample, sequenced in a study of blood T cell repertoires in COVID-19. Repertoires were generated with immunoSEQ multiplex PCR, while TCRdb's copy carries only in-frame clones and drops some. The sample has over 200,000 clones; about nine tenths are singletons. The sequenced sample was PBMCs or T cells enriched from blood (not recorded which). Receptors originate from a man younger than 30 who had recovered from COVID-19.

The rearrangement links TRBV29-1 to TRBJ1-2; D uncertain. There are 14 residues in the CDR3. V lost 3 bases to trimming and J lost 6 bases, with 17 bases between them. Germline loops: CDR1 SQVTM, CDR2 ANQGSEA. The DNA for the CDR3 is TGCAGCGTTGACCCGGACTTGCTTGGGGATGGCTACACCTTC. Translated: CSVDPDLLGDGYTF.

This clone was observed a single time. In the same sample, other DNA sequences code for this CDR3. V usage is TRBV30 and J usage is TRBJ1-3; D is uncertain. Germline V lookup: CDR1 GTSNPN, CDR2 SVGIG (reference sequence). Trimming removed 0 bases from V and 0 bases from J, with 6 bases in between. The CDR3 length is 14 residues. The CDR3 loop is CAWSVPSSGNTIYF. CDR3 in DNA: TGTGCCTGGAGTGTACCCAGCTCTGGAAACACCATATATTTT.

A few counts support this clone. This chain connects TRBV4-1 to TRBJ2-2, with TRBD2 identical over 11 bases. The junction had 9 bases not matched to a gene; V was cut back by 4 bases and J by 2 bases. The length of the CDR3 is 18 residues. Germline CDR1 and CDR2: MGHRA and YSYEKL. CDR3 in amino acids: CASSRPLAGGPNTGELFF. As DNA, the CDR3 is TGCGCCAGCAGCCGCCCCCTAGCGGGGGGACCAAACACCGGGGAGCTGTTTTTT.

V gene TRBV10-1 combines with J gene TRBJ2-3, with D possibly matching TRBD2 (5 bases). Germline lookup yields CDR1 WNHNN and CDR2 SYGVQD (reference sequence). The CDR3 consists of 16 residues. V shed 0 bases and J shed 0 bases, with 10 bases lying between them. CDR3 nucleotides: TGCGCCAGCAGTGAGTCCATGGCGGGTAGCACAGATACGCAGTATTTT. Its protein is CASSESMAGSTDTQYF.

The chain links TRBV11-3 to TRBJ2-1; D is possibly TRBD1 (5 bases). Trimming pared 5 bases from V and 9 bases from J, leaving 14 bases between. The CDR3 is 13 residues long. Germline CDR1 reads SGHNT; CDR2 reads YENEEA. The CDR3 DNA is TGTGCCAGCAGCGATCGTACAGGTCCTGAGCAGTTCTTC. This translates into CASSDRTGPEQFF.

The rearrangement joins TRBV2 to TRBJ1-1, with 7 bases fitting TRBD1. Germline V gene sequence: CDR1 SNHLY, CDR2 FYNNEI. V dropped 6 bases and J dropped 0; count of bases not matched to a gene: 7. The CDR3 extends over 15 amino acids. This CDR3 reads CASRRRTGMNTEAFF. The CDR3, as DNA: TGTGCCAGCAGACGGCGGACAGGTATGAACACTGAAGCTTTCTTT.

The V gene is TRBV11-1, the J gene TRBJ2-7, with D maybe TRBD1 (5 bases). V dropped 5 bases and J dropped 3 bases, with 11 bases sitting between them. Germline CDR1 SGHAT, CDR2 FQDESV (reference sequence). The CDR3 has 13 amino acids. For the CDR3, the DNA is TGTGCCAGCAGCACTTACAGGAACTACGAGCAGTACTTC. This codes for CASSTYRNYEQYF.

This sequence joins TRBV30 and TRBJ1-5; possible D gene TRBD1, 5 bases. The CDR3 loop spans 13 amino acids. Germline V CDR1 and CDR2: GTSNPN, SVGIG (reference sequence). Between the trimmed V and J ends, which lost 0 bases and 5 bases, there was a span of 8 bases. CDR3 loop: CAWSVTGDQPQHF. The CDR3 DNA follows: TGTGCCTGGAGTGTAACAGGCGATCAGCCCCAGCATTTT.

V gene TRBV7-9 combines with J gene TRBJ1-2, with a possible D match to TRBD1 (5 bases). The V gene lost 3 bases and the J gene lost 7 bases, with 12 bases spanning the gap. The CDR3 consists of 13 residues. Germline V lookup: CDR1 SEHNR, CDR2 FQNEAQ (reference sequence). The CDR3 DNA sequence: TGTGCCAGCAGCTTCCTCGGGGGTTTTGGCTACACCTTC. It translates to CASSFLGGFGYTF.

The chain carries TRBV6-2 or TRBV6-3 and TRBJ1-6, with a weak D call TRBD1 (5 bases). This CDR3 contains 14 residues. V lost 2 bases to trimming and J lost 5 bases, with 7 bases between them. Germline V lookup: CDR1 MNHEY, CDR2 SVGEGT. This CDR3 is CASSYDSNNSPLHF. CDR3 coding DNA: TGTGCCAGCAGTTACGACAGCAATAATTCACCCCTCCACTTT.

In DNA, the CDR3 is TGTGCCAGCAGCTATCCACTGGGCGGCGCGGGAGGATCGGGCTCCTACAATGAGCAGTTCTTC. Its translation: CASSYPLGGAGGSGSYNEQFF. The gene calls are TRBV7-3 and TRBJ2-1; 8 bases are a match to TRBD2. This CDR3 is built from 21 residues. The germline V gene encodes CDR1 SGHTA and CDR2 FQGTGA. Trimming at V came to 4 bases and at J to 0 bases, leaving 20 bases not matched to a gene.

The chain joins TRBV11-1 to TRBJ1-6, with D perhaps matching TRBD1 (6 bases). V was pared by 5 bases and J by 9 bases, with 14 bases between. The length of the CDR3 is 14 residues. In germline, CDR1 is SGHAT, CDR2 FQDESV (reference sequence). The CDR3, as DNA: TGTGCCAGCAGCCCGGGGGGGCCGGCTTCACCCCTCCACTTT. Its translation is CASSPGGPASPLHF.

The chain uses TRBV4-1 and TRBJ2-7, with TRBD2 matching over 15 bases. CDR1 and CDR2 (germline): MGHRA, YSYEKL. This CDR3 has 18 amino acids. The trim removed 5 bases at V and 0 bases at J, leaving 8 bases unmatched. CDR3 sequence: CASSRGTSGRPSSYEQYF. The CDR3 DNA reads TGCGCCAGCAGCAGAGGGACTAGCGGGAGGCCCAGCTCCTACGAGCAGTACTTC.

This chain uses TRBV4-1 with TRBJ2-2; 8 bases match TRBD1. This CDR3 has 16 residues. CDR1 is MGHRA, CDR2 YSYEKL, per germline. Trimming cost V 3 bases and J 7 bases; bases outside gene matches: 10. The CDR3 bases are TGCGCCAGCAGCCAGCTCCAGGGGGCCCAAGGCGGGGAGCTGTTTTTT. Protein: CASSQLQGAQGGELFF.

CDR3 protein: CASSPSQGEAFF. The CDR3 nucleotides read TGTGCCAGCTCACCATCGCAGGGAGAAGCTTTCTTT. The chain combines TRBV18 with TRBJ1-1; tentatively, D is TRBD1 (5 bases). V lost 2 bases and J 8 bases, leaving 9 bases between the germline ends. CDR1 is KGHSH, CDR2 LQKENI, per germline. This CDR3 region has 12 residues.

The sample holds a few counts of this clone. The CDR3 here is CASSQGANTEAFF. The CDR3 nucleotides are TGTGCCAGCAGCCAGGGGGCGAACACTGAAGCTTTCTTT. The genes are TRBV3-1 (or the pseudogene TRBV3-2) and TRBJ1-1; D may be TRBD1 (6 bases). Germline V gene sequence: CDR1 LGHDT, CDR2 YNNKEL (reference sequence). The CDR3 loop spans 13 amino acids. Trimming left V 3 bases short and J 1 base short, with 6 bases between.

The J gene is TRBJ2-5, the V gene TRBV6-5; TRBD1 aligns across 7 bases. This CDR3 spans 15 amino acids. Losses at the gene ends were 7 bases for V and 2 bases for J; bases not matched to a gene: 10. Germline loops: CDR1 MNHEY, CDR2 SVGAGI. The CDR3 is CASTTFQTGQETQYF. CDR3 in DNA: TGTGCCAGCACAACGTTTCAGACAGGGCAAGAGACCCAGTACTTC.

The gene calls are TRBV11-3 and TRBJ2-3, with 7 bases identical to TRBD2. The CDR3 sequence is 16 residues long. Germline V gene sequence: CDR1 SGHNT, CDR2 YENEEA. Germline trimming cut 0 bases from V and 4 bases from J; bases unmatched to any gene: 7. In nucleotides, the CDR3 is TGTGCCAGCAGCTTAGATCAGGCCGCGGGAGCAGATACGCAGTATTTT. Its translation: CASSLDQAAGADTQYF.

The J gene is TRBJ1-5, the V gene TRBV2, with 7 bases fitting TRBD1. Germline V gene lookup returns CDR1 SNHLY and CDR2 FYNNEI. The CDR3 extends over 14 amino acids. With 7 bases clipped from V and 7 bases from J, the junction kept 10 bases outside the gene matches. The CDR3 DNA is TGTGCCAGCACCCAGGGGGGTGGGGAGCAGCCCCAGCATTTT. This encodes CASTQGGGEQPQHF.

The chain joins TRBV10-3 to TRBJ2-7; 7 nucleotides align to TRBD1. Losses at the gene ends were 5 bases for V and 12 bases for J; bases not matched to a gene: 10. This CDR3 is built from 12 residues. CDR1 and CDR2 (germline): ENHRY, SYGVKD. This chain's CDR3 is CAISPDREMLYF. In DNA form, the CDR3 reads TGTGCCATCAGTCCCGACAGGGAGATGCTGTACTTC.

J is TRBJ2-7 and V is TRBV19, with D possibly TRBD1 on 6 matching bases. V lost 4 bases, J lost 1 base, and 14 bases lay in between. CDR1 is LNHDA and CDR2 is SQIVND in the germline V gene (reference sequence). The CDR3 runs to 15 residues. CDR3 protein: CASSKAWTASYEQYF. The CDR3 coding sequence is TGTGCCAGTAGTAAGGCTTGGACAGCTTCCTACGAGCAGTACTTC. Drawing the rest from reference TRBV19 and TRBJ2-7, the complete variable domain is DGGITQSPKYLFRKEGQNVTLSCEQNLNHDAMYWYRQDPGQGLRLIYYSQIVNDFQKGDIAEGYSVSREKKESFPLTVTSAQKNPTAFYLCASSKAWTASYEQYFGPGTRLTVT.

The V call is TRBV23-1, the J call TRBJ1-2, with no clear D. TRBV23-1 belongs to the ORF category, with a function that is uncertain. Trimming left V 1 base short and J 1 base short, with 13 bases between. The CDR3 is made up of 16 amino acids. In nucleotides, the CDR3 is TGCGCCAGCAGTCAATTTTCCGGGAATTTTAACTATGGCTACACCTTC. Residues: CASSQFSGNFNYGYTF.